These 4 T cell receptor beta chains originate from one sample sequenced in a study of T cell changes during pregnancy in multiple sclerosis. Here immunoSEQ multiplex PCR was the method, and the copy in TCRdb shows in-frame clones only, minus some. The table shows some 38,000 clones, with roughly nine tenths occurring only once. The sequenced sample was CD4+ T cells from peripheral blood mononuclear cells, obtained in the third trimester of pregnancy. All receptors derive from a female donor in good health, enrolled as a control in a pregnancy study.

CDR3 amino acids: CASSVGTDSEKLFF. In DNA, the CDR3 is TGCGCCAGCAGCGTCGGGACAGATTCGGAAAAACTGTTTTTT. The chain couples TRBV5-1 to TRBJ1-4, with TRBD1 matching 7 bases. The germline CDR1 and CDR2 sequences are SGHRS and YFSETQ. CDR3 length: 14 residues. J gave up 8 bases and V 4 bases, and 8 bases lay outside the gene matches. Full variable domain (missing parts from reference TRBV5-1 and TRBJ1-4): KAGVTQTPRYLIKTRGQQVTLSCSPISGHRSVSWYQQTPGQGLQFLFEYFSETQRNKGNFPGRFSGRQFSNSRSEMNVSTLELGDSALYLCASSVGTDSEKLFFGSGTQLSVL.

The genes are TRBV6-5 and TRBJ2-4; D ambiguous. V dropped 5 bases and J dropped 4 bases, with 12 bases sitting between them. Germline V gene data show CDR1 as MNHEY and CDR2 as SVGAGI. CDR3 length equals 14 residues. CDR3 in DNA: TGTGCCAGCAGTACCCCTGAAGCGAAAAACATTCAGTACTTC. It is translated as CASSTPEAKNIQYF.

CDR3 region: CASSSTSGTDTQYF. The CDR3 DNA sequence: TGCGCCAGCAGTTCGACTAGCGGAACAGATACGCAGTATTTT. The chain joins TRBV10-2 to TRBJ2-3; 9 positions agree with TRBD2. Germline V CDR1 and CDR2: WSHSY, SAAADI. After removal of 5 bases from V and 3 bases from J, the junction contained 3 bases not matched to a gene. The CDR3 length is 14 residues.

CDR3 amino acids: CASSVVLAGTTYNEQFF. In nucleotides, the CDR3 is TGTGCCAGCAGCGTAGTACTAGCGGGAACTACCTACAATGAGCAGTTCTTC. V and J are TRBV9 and TRBJ2-1; 10 nucleotides align to TRBD2. The CDR3 has 17 residues. V was pared by 0 bases and J by 2 bases, with 5 bases of the junction left unmatched. Germline V lookup: CDR1 SGDLS, CDR2 YYNGEE.